This TCR beta chain was sequenced during a study of T cell clones after liver transplantation. Overall study: A pre-transplant mixed lymphocyte reaction with TCRbeta sequencing defined graft-donor-reactive clones followed in post-transplant blood. Tolerance: complete withdrawal held at least one year, liver enzymes staying within twice normal. Three of the eight recipients were HCV-positive; the rest had non-autoimmune, non-viral transplant indications. Broader study findings: Post-transplant, graft-donor-reactive CD4 TCRbeta sequences in blood dropped significantly in most of the 8 subjects.

Method: immunoSEQ multiplex PCR; TCRdb's copy keeps in-frame clones and lacks some. In the table there are about 6,100 clones, less than 80% of which are singletons. As concerns this clone: Its matching antigen is unknown.

Sequencing was performed on CD8+ T cells from blood, taken 24 months after liver transplant. The TCR sequence derives from a human patient who received a liver transplant. Certain T cells may be donor cells from the graft.

The CDR3 coding sequence is TGTGCCAGCAGTTTCGGTGGGGGCGAGCAGTACTTC. As protein: CASSFGGGEQYF. The rearrangement links TRBV27 to TRBJ2-7; possibly TRBD1 or TRBD2 for D (5 bases each). The CDR3 totals 12 residues. The V end was cut by 3 bases, the J end by 6 bases, with 9 bases between. Germline V gene sequence: CDR1 MNHEY, CDR2 SMNVEV (reference sequence).